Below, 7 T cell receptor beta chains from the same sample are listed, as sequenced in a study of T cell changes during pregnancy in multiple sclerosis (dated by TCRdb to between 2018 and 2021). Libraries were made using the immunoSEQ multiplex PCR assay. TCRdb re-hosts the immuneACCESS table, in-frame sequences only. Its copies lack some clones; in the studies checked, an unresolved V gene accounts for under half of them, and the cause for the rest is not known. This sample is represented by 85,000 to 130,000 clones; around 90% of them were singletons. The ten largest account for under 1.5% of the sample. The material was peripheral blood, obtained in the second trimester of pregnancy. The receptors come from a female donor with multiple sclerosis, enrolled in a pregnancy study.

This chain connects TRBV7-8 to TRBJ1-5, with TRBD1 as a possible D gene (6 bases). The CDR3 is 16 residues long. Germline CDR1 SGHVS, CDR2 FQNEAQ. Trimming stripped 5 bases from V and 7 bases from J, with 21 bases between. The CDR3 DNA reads TGTGCCAGCAGCGCCCGCCCTAACGACAGGACGCAGCCCCAGCATTTT. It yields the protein CASSARPNDRTQPQHF. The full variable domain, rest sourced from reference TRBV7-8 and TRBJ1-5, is GAGVSQSPRYKVAKRGQDVALRCDPISGHVSLFWYQQALGQGPEFLTYFQNEAQLDKSGLPSDRFFAERPEGSVSTLKIQRTQQEDSAVYLCASSARPNDRTQPQHFGDGTRLSIL.

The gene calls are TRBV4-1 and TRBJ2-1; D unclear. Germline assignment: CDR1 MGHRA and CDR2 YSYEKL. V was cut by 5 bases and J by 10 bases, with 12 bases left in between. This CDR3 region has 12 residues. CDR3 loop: CASSYYTGEQFF. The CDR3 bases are TGCGCCAGCAGCTACTACACCGGGGAGCAGTTCTTC.

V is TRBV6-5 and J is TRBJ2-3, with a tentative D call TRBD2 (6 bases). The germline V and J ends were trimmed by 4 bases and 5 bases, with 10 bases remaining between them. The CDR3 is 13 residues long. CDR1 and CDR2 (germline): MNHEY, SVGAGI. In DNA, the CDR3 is TGTGCCAGCAGTTGGATCGGGGGAGATACGCAGTATTTT. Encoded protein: CASSWIGGDTQYF.

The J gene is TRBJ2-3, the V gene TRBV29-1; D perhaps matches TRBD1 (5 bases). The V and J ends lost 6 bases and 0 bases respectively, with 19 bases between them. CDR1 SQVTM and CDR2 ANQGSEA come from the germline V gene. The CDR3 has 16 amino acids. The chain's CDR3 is CSVSHPRGSSTDTQYF. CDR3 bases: TGCAGCGTATCCCACCCAAGGGGTTCTAGCACAGATACGCAGTATTTT.

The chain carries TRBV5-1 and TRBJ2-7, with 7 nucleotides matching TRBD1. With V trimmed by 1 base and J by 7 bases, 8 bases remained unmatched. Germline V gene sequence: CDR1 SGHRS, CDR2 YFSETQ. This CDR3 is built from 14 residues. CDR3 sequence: CASSLKGALREQYF. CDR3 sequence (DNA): TGCGCCAGCAGCTTGAAGGGGGCGCTGAGGGAGCAGTACTTC.

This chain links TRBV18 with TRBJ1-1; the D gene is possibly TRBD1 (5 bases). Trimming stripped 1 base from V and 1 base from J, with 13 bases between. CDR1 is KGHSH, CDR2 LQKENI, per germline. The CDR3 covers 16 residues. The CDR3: CASSPRPPGGNTEAFF. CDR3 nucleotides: TGTGCCAGCTCACCACGTCCCCCCGGGGGGAACACTGAAGCTTTCTTT. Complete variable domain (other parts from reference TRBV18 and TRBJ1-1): NAGVMQNPRHLVRRRGQEARLRCSPMKGHSHVYWYRQLPEEGLKFMVYLQKENIIDESGMPKERFSAEFPKEGPSILRIQQVVRGDSAAYFCASSPRPPGGNTEAFFGQGTRLTVV.

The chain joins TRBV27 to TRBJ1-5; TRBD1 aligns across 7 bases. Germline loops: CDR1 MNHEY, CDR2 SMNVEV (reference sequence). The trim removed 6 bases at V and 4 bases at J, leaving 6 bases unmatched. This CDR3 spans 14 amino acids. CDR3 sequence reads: CASSPTGLNQPQHF. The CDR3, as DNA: TGTGCCAGCAGCCCGACAGGGTTGAATCAGCCCCAGCATTTT.